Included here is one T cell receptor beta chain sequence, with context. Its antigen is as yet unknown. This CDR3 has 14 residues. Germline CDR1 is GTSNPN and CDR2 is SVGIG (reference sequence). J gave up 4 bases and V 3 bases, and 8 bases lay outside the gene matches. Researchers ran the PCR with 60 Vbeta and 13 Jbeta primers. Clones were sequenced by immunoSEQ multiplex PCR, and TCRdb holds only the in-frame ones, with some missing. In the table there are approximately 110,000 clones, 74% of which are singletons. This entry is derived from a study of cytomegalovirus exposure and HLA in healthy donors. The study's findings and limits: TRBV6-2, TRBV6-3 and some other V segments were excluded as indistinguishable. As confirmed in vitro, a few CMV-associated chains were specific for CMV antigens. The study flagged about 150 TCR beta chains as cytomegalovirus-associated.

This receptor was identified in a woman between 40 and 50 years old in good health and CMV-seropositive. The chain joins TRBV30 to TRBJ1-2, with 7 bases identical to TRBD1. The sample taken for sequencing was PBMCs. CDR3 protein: CAWSPGQLFYGYTF. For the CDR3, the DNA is TGTGCCTGGAGCCCGGGACAGCTCTTCTATGGCTACACCTTC. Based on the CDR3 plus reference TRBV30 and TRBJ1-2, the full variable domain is SQTIHQWPATLVQPVGSPLSLECTVEGTSNPNLYWYRQAAGRGLQLLFYSVGIGQISSEVPQNLSASRPQDRQFILSSKKLLLSDSGFYLCAWSPGQLFYGYTFGSGTRLTVV.